The 16 T cell receptor beta chains below come from one sample, sequenced in a study of cytomegalovirus exposure and HLA in healthy donors (dated by TCRdb to 2015 to 2018). The library was built by means of the immunoSEQ multiplex PCR assay. This immuneACCESS table, as held by TCRdb, lists in-frame sequences with V and J called but not all clones. Of the missing ones, under half trace to an unresolved V gene in checked studies; the others have no known cause. This sample holds about 100,000 clones; nearly 97% were observed only once. The biggest ten clones account for around 0.65% of the sample. Sequenced: PBMCs. Receptors were obtained from a woman aged 18-29 years in good health and CMV-seronegative.

This clone was seen more than once but under ten times. The rearrangement links TRBV29-1 to TRBJ1-3, with a tentative D call TRBD1 (5 bases). Trimming cost V 4 bases and J 7 bases, with 14 bases left between them. This CDR3 contains 13 residues. Looked up from germline, CDR1 is SQVTM and CDR2 is ANQGSEA. This CDR3 is CSVVTAGWNTIYF. The CDR3 region has the DNA TGCAGCGTTGTAACGGCAGGGTGGAACACCATATATTTT.

The V gene is TRBV2, the J gene TRBJ1-2, with 8 bases matching TRBD1. Losses at the gene ends were 7 bases for V and 9 bases for J; bases not matched to a gene: 7. The CDR3 loop spans 12 amino acids. Germline CDR1 is SNHLY and CDR2 is FYNNEI. The CDR3 region has the DNA TGTGCCAGCAACAGGGGGGGGTCTAGCTACACCTTC. Translation: CASNRGGSSYTF. The variable domain in full, with the rest retrieved from reference TRBV2 and TRBJ1-2, is EPEVTQTPSHQVTQMGQEVILRCVPISNHLYFYWYRQILGQKVEFLVSFYNNEISEKSEIFDDQFSVERPDGSNFTLKIRSTKLEDSAMYFCASNRGGSSYTFGSGTRLTVV.

V gene TRBV28 combines with J gene TRBJ1-1, with D possibly TRBD1 on 5 matching bases. Germline CDR1 is MDHEN and CDR2 is SYDVKM. The V and J ends lost 4 bases and 1 base respectively, with 10 bases between them. The CDR3 runs to 14 residues. The CDR3 here is CASSYGDWNTEAFF. CDR3 coding DNA: TGTGCCAGCAGTTATGGGGACTGGAACACTGAAGCTTTCTTT.

The chain joins TRBV19 to TRBJ2-1, with D possibly matching TRBD1 (5 bases). CDR1 LNHDA and CDR2 SQIVND come from the germline V gene (reference sequence). V lost 1 base and J 5 bases, leaving 12 bases between the germline ends. This CDR3 has 15 residues. The CDR3 DNA reads as TGTGCCAGTAGTATAGTTGGGGCGCTCAACAATGAGCAGTTCTTC. This translates into CASSIVGALNNEQFF.

The V and J genes are TRBV2 and TRBJ1-1; D gene ambiguous. CDR3 length equals 13 residues. CDR1 and CDR2 from the germline V gene are SNHLY and FYNNEI. Trimming took off 6 bases at V and 0 bases at J, with 8 bases between the two ends. DNA for the CDR3: TGTGCCAGCAGGGAAATTATGAACACTGAAGCTTTCTTT. This translates into CASREIMNTEAFF.

The chain employs TRBV2 and TRBJ1-1; no definite D call. The CDR3 is 13 amino acids. CDR1 SNHLY and CDR2 FYNNEI come from the germline V gene. V was trimmed by 7 bases and J by 1 base, leaving 10 bases between them. This chain's CDR3 is CASNIRKNTEAFF. The CDR3 DNA reads as TGTGCCAGCAATATCAGGAAGAACACTGAAGCTTTCTTT.

The chain combines TRBV25-1 with TRBJ1-2; D is possibly TRBD1 (6 bases). CDR1 is MGHDK, CDR2 SYGVNS, per germline. V gave up 3 bases and J gave up 4 bases, with 15 bases separating them. CDR3 length equals 15 residues. As DNA, the CDR3 is TGTGCCAGCAGTGACCCGGCAGGGGTTTTCTATGGCTACACCTTC. It codes for CASSDPAGVFYGYTF.

The chain couples TRBV6-1 to TRBJ2-5, with D tentatively TRBD1 (5 bases). Germline V gene data show CDR1 as MNHNS and CDR2 as SASEGT. The CDR3 runs 15 residues. V was cut by 1 base and J by 5 bases, with 14 bases left in between. CDR3 sequence: CASSEGKGRRETQYF. The DNA of the CDR3 is TGTGCCAGCAGTGAAGGAAAGGGGCGCAGGGAGACCCAGTACTTC.

The gene calls are TRBV18 and TRBJ2-7; 10 nucleotides agree with TRBD1. The CDR3 length is 18 residues. Looked up from germline, CDR1 is KGHSH and CDR2 is LQKENI. J gave up 5 bases and V 2 bases, and 15 bases lay outside the gene matches. The CDR3 sequence: CASSPTGTGAVLLDEQYF. CDR3 coding DNA: TGTGCCAGCTCACCAACCGGGACAGGGGCGGTTTTGTTGGACGAGCAGTACTTC.

The chain employs TRBV5-4 and TRBJ1-1; 9 bases are a match to TRBD1. The CDR3 is 16 amino acids. V lost 4 bases, J lost 4 bases, and 11 bases stayed unmatched. The V gene's germline CDR1 is SGHNT and CDR2 YYREEE (reference sequence). CDR3 coding DNA: TGTGCCAGCAGCCAACCACAGGGGGCTTCGAGCACTGAAGCTTTCTTT. This encodes CASSQPQGASSTEAFF.

The chain joins TRBV6-5 to TRBJ1-1; no definite D call. V lost 0 bases and J lost 5, with 10 bases in between. Germline V lookup: CDR1 MNHEY, CDR2 SVGAGI. CDR3 length: 14 amino acids. The CDR3 DNA is TGTGCCAGCAGTTACTCAAATCGGGTGACTGAAGCTTTCTTT. Its translation: CASSYSNRVTEAFF.

J is TRBJ1-2 and V is TRBV19; a weak D match, TRBD1 (6 bases). CDR1 and CDR2 from the germline V gene are LNHDA and SQIVND (reference sequence). V lost 9 bases and J 1 base, leaving 15 bases between the germline ends. CDR3 length: 14 residues. The CDR3 region has the DNA TGTGCCAGCCTCGACAGGCTAATTAACTATGGCTACACCTTC. It translates to CASLDRLINYGYTF.

V gene TRBV7-8 combines with J gene TRBJ2-7; perhaps TRBD1 as D (5 bases). The CDR3 is made up of 14 amino acids. Germline-derived CDR1 and CDR2 are SGHVS and FQNEAQ. Trimming took off 3 bases at V and 1 base at J, with 10 bases between the two ends. In DNA form, the CDR3 reads TGTGCCAGCAGCTTCACGGACACGTCCTACGAGCAGTACTTC. Its translation is CASSFTDTSYEQYF.

This chain connects TRBV7-3 to TRBJ1-2; no clear D gene. Germline V lookup: CDR1 SGHTA, CDR2 FQGTGA. V was trimmed by 4 bases and J by 2 bases, leaving 11 bases between them. The length of the CDR3 is 14 residues. The CDR3 DNA sequence: TGTGCCAGCAGCTCGAGTGCGGGGAACTATGGCTACACCTTC. Translation: CASSSSAGNYGYTF.

This chain links TRBV18 with TRBJ1-1; the D gene is possibly TRBD1 (6 bases). Trimming removed 6 bases at V and 1 base at J, with 18 bases between. The CDR3 totals 16 residues. Germline CDR1 reads KGHSH; CDR2 reads LQKENI. The CDR3 loop reads CASSHYQGTRNTEAFF. CDR3 bases: TGTGCCAGCTCTCATTACCAGGGGACAAGGAACACTGAAGCTTTCTTT.

This sequence joins TRBV30 and TRBJ1-3; no clear D gene. The V end was cut by 0 bases, the J end by 2 bases, with 8 bases between. This CDR3 region has 14 residues. Germline lookup yields CDR1 GTSNPN and CDR2 SVGIG (reference sequence). CDR3 amino acids: CAWSVPGTGNTIYF. The CDR3 nucleotides read TGTGCCTGGAGTGTCCCGGGGACTGGAAACACCATATATTTT. Together with reference TRBV30 and TRBJ1-3, the CDR3 gives the full variable domain: SQTIHQWPATLVQPVGSPLSLECTVEGTSNPNLYWYRQAAGRGLQLLFYSVGIGQISSEVPQNLSASRPQDRQFILSSKKLLLSDSGFYLCAWSVPGTGNTIYFGEGSWLTVV.